The 14 T cell receptor beta chains reported below all come from one sample, sequenced in a study of blood T cell repertoires in COVID-19. Assay: immunoSEQ multiplex PCR; the TCRdb copy retains only in-frame clones and omits some. The sample contains 120,000 or so clones, roughly 78% of which appear only once. The specimen was peripheral blood. Receptors were obtained from a man aged 55 to 69 with active or convalescent COVID-19.

This clone has just one count. Other DNA sequences in this specimen translate into the identical CDR3. The rearrangement joins TRBV15 to TRBJ2-3, with TRBD2 as a possible D gene (6 bases). The CDR3 is 14 amino acids. V lost 3 bases and J 2 bases, leaving 9 bases between the germline ends. The germline gives CDR1 LNHNV, CDR2 YYDKDF (reference sequence). This chain's CDR3 is CATSRGTSTDTQYF. Written as DNA, the CDR3 is TGTGCCACCAGCAGGGGGACTTCCACAGATACGCAGTATTTT.

The chain joins TRBV7-2 to TRBJ1-2; a possible D gene is TRBD1 (5 bases). Between the trimmed V and J ends, which lost 1 base and 7 bases, there was a span of 7 bases. This CDR3 spans 12 amino acids. CDR1 and CDR2 (germline): SGHTA, FQGNSA. The CDR3 sequence is CASSLVGVGYTF. CDR3 DNA sequence: TGTGCCAGCAGCTTAGTAGGGGTTGGCTACACCTTC.

V usage is TRBV4-3 and J usage is TRBJ2-1, with D tentatively TRBD1 (5 bases). The germline CDR1 and CDR2 sequences are LGHNA and YSLEER. The V end was cut by 0 bases, the J end by 15 bases, with 15 bases between. This CDR3 has 13 residues. As DNA, the CDR3 is TGCGCCAGCAGCCAAGACGGGCTAGACAGACCGTTCTTC. Protein sequence: CASSQDGLDRPFF.

The chain has TRBV11-2 and TRBJ1-3, with TRBD1 as a possible D gene (6 bases). The CDR3 sequence is 17 residues long. V was trimmed by 4 bases and J by 0 bases, leaving 16 bases between them. Germline V gene data show CDR1 as SGHAT and CDR2 as FQNNGV. In nucleotides, the CDR3 is TGTGCCAGCAGCTATCGGGACATCCGGCACTCTGGAAACACCATATATTTT. This encodes CASSYRDIRHSGNTIYF.

The rearrangement joins TRBV12-3 or TRBV12-4 to TRBJ2-7; D ambiguous. Trimming removed 3 bases at V and 6 bases at J, with 6 bases between. CDR3 length equals 11 residues. The chain's CDR3 is CASSFSSEQYF. The CDR3 DNA is TGTGCCAGCAGTTTCAGTTCCGAGCAGTACTTC.

This clone was counted ten times or more. Additional DNA sequences in this sample encode the identical CDR3. This rearrangement joins TRBV7-3 to TRBJ1-2; D is perhaps TRBD1 (5 bases). Germline V lookup: CDR1 SGHTA, CDR2 FQGTGA. The V end was cut by 5 bases, the J end by 1 base, with 8 bases between. This CDR3 spans 13 amino acids. The CDR3 sequence is CASSPDSNYGYTF. The CDR3 nucleotides read TGTGCCAGCAGCCCAGACAGTAACTATGGCTACACCTTC.

The chain is built from TRBV29-1 and TRBJ2-7; maybe TRBD2 (6 bases). The germline CDR1 and CDR2 sequences are SQVTM and ANQGSEA. The V gene lost 6 bases and the J gene lost 3 bases, with 12 bases spanning the gap. The CDR3 sequence is 12 residues long. The CDR3 nucleotides are TGCAGCGTCATCCGGGGGAACTACGAGCAGTACTTC. Encoded protein: CSVIRGNYEQYF.

The V and J genes are TRBV3-1 (or the pseudogene TRBV3-2) and TRBJ2-3; D possibly corresponds to TRBD2 (5 bases). Trimming removed 4 bases from V and 2 bases from J, with 10 bases in between. Germline V gene data show CDR1 as LGHDT and CDR2 as YNNKEL (reference sequence). The CDR3 covers 14 residues. CDR3 sequence: CASSRGSNTDTQYF. CDR3 DNA sequence: TGTGCCAGCAGCCGAGGGAGTAACACAGATACGCAGTATTTT.

This chain connects TRBV7-7 to TRBJ2-3; 11 bases fit TRBD2. With V trimmed by 5 bases and J by 1 base, 5 bases remained unmatched. Germline CDR1 and CDR2: SSHAT and FNYEAQ (reference sequence). The CDR3 has 16 residues. The CDR3 sequence: CASSPGTSGGTDTQYF. Written as DNA, the CDR3 is TGTGCCAGCAGCCCCGGGACTAGCGGAGGCACAGATACGCAGTATTTT.

The chain is built from TRBV18 and TRBJ2-7; 7 positions match TRBD1. Germline lookup yields CDR1 KGHSH and CDR2 LQKENI. The CDR3 covers 16 residues. The trim removed 4 bases at V and 4 bases at J, leaving 13 bases unmatched. The CDR3 bases are TGTGCCAGCTCACTTACTAATGACAGGGTAGCTTACGAGCAGTACTTC. Translation gives CASSLTNDRVAYEQYF.

This clone turned up a few times. The chain carries TRBV28 and TRBJ1-6, with TRBD1 identical over 7 bases. CDR3 length: 15 amino acids. The germline V gene encodes CDR1 MDHEN and CDR2 SYDVKM. V was clipped by 10 bases and J by 7 bases; unmatched bases: 13. Here the CDR3 reads CATSRDSGLNSPLHF. In nucleotides, the CDR3 is TGTGCCACTTCCCGGGACAGCGGTTTAAATTCACCCCTCCACTTT.

The chain couples TRBV27 to TRBJ1-2, with 7 bases identical to TRBD1. Germline CDR1 reads MNHEY; CDR2 reads SMNVEV (reference sequence). After removal of 6 bases from V and 4 bases from J, the junction contained 8 bases not matched to a gene. This CDR3 spans 14 amino acids. CDR3 protein: CASRLTGVGYGYTF. For the CDR3, the DNA is TGTGCCAGCAGGCTAACAGGGGTAGGCTATGGCTACACCTTC.

This sequence joins TRBV11-2 and TRBJ2-3; TRBD2 agrees at 11 bases. This CDR3 region has 16 residues. Germline V gene lookup returns CDR1 SGHAT and CDR2 FQNNGV. Germline trimming cut 5 bases from V and 5 bases from J; bases unmatched to any gene: 9. CDR3 DNA: TGTGCCAGCAGCACCCGTAGCGGGAGGGCCCTAGATACGCAGTATTTT. Translation: CASSTRSGRALDTQYF.

The chain carries TRBV14 and TRBJ1-3; 9 bases agree with TRBD1. Germline trimming cut 2 bases from V and 0 bases from J; bases unmatched to any gene: 5. From germline, CDR1 is SGHDN and CDR2 FVKESK. This CDR3 region has 17 residues. The CDR3 DNA reads TGTGCCAGCAGCCAACAGACAGGGGGTATCTCTGGAAACACCATATATTTT. Translating it yields CASSQQTGGISGNTIYF.